Below, 9 T cell receptor beta chains from the same sample are listed, as sequenced in a study of blood T cell repertoires in COVID-19. Here immunoSEQ multiplex PCR was the method, and the copy in TCRdb shows in-frame clones only, minus some. The data hold about 69,000 clones, with roughly 85% observed a single time. Material: peripheral blood. Source of these receptors: a man aged 80 or over with acute or convalescent COVID-19.

The V call is TRBV7-8, the J call TRBJ2-2; a weak D match, TRBD1 (6 bases). Deletions cut 5 bases from V and 4 bases from J, with 17 bases between. This CDR3 is 16 amino acids long. Germline CDR1 is SGHVS and CDR2 is FQNEAQ. The CDR3 DNA reads as TGTGCCAGCAGCAAACAGGGTACGGCTTTCACCGGGGAGCTGTTTTTT. This encodes CASSKQGTAFTGELFF.

The CDR3 bases are TGTGCCAGCCGGCGTCAGGTAGTGACAGATACGCAGTATTTT. Residues: CASRRQVVTDTQYF. The V and J genes are TRBV11-2 and TRBJ2-3; D remains ambiguous. The V end lost 8 bases, the J end lost 3 bases, and 15 bases lay between the germline ends. From germline, CDR1 is SGHAT and CDR2 FQNNGV. The length of the CDR3 is 14 residues. The variable domain in full, with the rest retrieved from reference TRBV11-2 and TRBJ2-3, is EAGVAQSPRYKIIEKRQSVAFWCNPISGHATLYWYQQILGQGPKLLIQFQNNGVVDDSQLPKDRFSAERLKGVDSTLKIQPAKLEDSAVYLCASRRQVVTDTQYFGPGTRLTVL.

The chain is built from TRBV19 and TRBJ2-2; 7 nucleotides agree with TRBD2. Germline V gene sequence: CDR1 LNHDA, CDR2 SQIVND (reference sequence). V dropped 3 bases and J dropped 0; count of bases not matched to a gene: 4. This CDR3 spans 16 amino acids. Here the CDR3 DNA reads TGTGCCAGTAGTATGGGACTACAAACGAACACCGGGGAGCTGTTTTTT. Its translation is CASSMGLQTNTGELFF.

V is TRBV12-2 and J is TRBJ2-1; TRBD2, the D gene given by the table, was not confirmed from the DNA. TRBV12-2 is a recognized pseudogene. The CDR3 contains 18 residues. The CDR3 bases are TGTGCACCGAAGTCGACTCTCCCAGCGGGAGGAGGTTACAATGAGCAGTTCTTC. Its protein is CAPKSTLPAGGGYNEQFF.

By sample fraction, this clone is medium-sized. The V gene is TRBV6-5, the J gene TRBJ1-4; D gene uncertain. V was shortened by 4 bases and J by 8 bases, with 17 bases between the two germline ends. The CDR3 is made up of 15 amino acids. In germline, CDR1 is MNHEY, CDR2 SVGAGI. CDR3 DNA sequence: TGTGCCAGCAGTTCGAACCACTGGGTACAGGAAAAACTGTTTTTT. Protein: CASSSNHWVQEKLFF.

The chain joins TRBV9 to TRBJ1-4; D uncertain. CDR1 and CDR2 (germline): SGDLS, YYNGEE. The V and J ends lost 0 bases and 8 bases respectively, with 20 bases between them. CDR3 length equals 17 residues. DNA of the CDR3: TGTGCCAGCAGCGTAGGATTTTCGGGTGTGAACGGGGAAAAACTGTTTTTT. This encodes CASSVGFSGVNGEKLFF.

V usage is TRBV2 and J usage is TRBJ2-3, with D possibly being TRBD2 (6 bases). Germline V gene lookup returns CDR1 SNHLY and CDR2 FYNNEI. Trimming left V 6 bases short and J 0 bases short, with 13 bases between. The CDR3 length is 15 residues. As DNA, the CDR3 is TGTGCCAGCAGACGGAGGGTGCAGAGCACAGATACGCAGTATTTT. Protein product: CASRRRVQSTDTQYF.

This clone was found once. J is TRBJ2-7 and V is TRBV5-1; tentative D call: TRBD1 (6 bases). CDR1 and CDR2 (germline): SGHRS, YFSETQ. The length of the CDR3 is 15 residues. V lost 4 bases, J lost 8 bases, and 22 bases lay in between. The CDR3, as DNA: TGCGCCAGCAGCCTAACGGGACATGAGGGGGATAAGCAGTACTTC. Translated, it gives CASSLTGHEGDKQYF.

The gene calls are TRBV5-1 and TRBJ2-5; no clear D. The CDR3 loop spans 14 amino acids. Between the trimmed V and J ends, which lost 0 bases and 1 base, there was a span of 7 bases. Germline V CDR1 and CDR2: SGHRS, YFSETQ. The CDR3 protein is CASSLVSPQETQYF. CDR3 in DNA: TGCGCCAGCAGCTTGGTATCCCCCCAAGAGACCCAGTACTTC.